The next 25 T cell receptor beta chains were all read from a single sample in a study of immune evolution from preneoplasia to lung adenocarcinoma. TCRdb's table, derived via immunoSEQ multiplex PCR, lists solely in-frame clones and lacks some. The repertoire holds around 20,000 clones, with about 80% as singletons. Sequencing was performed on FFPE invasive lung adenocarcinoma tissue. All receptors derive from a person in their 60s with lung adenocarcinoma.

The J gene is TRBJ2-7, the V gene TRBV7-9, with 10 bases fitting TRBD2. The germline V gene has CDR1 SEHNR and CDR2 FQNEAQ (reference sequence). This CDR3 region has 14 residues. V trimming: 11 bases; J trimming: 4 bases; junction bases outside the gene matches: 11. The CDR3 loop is CAYNVASGSYEQYF. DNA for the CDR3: TGTGCCTATAATGTGGCTAGCGGGAGTTACGAGCAGTACTTC. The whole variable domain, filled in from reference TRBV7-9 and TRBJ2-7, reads DTGVSQNPRHKITKRGQNVTFRCDPISEHNRLYWYRQTLGQGPEFLTYFQNEAQLEKSRLLSDRFSAERPKGSFSTLEIQRTEQGDSAMYLCAYNVASGSYEQYFGPGTRLTVT.

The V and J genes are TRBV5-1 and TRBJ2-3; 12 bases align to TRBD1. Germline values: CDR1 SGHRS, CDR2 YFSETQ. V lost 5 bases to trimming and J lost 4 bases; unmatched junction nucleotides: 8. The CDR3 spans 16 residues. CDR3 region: CASRSTGTGGSDTQYF. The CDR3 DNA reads TGCGCCAGCAGGTCAACCGGGACAGGGGGCTCAGATACGCAGTATTTT.

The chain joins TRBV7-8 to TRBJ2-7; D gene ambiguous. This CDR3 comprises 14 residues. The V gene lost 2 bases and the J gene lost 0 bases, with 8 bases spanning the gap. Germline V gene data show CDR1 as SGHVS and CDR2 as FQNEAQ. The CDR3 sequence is CASSLSYLSYEQYF. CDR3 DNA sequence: TGTGCCAGCAGCTTATCCTACCTCTCCTACGAGCAGTACTTC.

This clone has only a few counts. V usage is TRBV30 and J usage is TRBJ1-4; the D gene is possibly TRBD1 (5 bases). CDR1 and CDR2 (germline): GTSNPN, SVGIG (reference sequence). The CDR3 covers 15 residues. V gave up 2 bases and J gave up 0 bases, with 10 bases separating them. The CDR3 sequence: CAWSRQGATNEKLFF. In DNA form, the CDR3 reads TGTGCCTGGAGTCGACAAGGGGCAACTAATGAAAAACTGTTTTTT.

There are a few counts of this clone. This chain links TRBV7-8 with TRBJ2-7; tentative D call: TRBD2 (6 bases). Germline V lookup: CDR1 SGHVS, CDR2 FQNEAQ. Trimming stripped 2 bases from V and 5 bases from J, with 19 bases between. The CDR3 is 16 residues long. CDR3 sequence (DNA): TGTGCCAGCAGCTTAATTGGGTCGGGAGCCTGGAACGAGCAGTACTTC. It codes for CASSLIGSGAWNEQYF.

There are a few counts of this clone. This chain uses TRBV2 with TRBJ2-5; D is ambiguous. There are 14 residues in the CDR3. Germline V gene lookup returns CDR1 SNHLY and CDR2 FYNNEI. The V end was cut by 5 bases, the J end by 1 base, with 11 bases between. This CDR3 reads CASSPGRIQETQYF. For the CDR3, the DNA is TGTGCCAGCAGTCCCGGACGTATCCAAGAGACCCAGTACTTC.

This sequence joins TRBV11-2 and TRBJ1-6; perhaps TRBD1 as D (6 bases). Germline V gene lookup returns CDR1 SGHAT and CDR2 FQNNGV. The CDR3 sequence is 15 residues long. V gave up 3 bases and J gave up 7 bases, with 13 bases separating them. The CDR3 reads CASSFQQGLNSPLHF. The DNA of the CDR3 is TGTGCCAGCAGCTTCCAGCAGGGGCTGAATTCACCCCTCCACTTT.

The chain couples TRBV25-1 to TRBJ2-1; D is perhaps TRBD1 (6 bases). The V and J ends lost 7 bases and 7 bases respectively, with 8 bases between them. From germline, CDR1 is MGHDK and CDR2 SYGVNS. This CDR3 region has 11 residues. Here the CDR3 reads CASIRGNEQFF. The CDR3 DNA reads TGTGCCAGCATTAGGGGGAATGAGCAGTTCTTC. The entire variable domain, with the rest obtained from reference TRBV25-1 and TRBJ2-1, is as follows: EADIYQTPRYLVIGTGKKITLECSQTMGHDKMYWYQQDPGMELHLIHYSYGVNSTEKGDLSSESTVSRIRTEHFPLTLESARPSHTSQYLCASIRGNEQFFGPGTRLTVL.

In nucleotides, the CDR3 is TGTGCCAGCAGCCTGGGGACCGAAGAGACCCAGTACTTC. Translated, it gives CASSLGTEETQYF. The rearrangement uses TRBV5-4 and TRBJ2-5, with D possibly being TRBD1 or TRBD2 (5 bases each). V gave up 4 bases and J gave up 3 bases, with 10 bases separating them. This CDR3 comprises 13 residues. CDR1 is SGHNT, CDR2 YYREEE, per germline (reference sequence).

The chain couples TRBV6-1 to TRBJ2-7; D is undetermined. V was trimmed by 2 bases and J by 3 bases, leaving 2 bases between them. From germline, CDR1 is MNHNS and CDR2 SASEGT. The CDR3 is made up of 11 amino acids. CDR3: CASSELYEQYF. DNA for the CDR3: TGTGCCAGCAGTGAACTCTACGAGCAGTACTTC.

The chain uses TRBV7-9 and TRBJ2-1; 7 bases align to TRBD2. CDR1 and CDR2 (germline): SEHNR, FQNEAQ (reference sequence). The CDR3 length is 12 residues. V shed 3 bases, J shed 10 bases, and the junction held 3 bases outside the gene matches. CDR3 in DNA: TGTGCCAGCAGCTTTTCCGGGGGGGAGCAGTTCTTC. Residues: CASSFSGGEQFF.

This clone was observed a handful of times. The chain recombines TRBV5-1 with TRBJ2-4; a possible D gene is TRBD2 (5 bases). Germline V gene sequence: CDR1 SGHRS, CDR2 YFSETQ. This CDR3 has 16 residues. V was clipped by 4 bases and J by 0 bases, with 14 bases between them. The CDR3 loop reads CASSLGVGLAKNIQYF. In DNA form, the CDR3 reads TGCGCCAGCAGCCTGGGAGTGGGGTTAGCCAAAAACATTCAGTACTTC.

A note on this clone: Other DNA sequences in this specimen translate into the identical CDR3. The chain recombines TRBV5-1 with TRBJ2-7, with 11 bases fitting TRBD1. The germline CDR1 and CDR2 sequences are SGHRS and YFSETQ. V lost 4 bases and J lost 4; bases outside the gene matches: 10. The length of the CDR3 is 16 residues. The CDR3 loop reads CASSLFPGQGVYEQYF. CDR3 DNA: TGCGCCAGCAGCCTATTTCCGGGACAGGGGGTTTACGAGCAGTACTTC.

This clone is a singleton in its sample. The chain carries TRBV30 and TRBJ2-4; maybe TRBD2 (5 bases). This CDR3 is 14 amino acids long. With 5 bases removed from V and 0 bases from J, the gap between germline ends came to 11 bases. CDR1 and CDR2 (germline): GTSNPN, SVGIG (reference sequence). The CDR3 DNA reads TGTGCCTGGGACGACGGACTAGCCAAAAACATTCAGTACTTC. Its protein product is CAWDDGLAKNIQYF.

The DNA for the CDR3 is TGCGCCAGCAGCTTGGGCGCGGGTAGAAGCAATGAGCAGTTCTTC. Its translation: CASSLGAGRSNEQFF. This sequence joins TRBV5-1 and TRBJ2-1, with D maybe TRBD2 (5 bases). Germline lookup yields CDR1 SGHRS and CDR2 YFSETQ. The germline V and J ends were trimmed by 0 bases and 6 bases, with 13 bases remaining between them. The CDR3 is 15 residues long.

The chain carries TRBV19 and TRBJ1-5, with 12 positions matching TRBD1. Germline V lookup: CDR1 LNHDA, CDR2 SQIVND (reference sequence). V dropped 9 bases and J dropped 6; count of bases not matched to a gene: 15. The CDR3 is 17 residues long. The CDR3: CASTDRDRGRFGQPQHF. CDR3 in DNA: TGTGCCAGCACCGACAGGGACAGGGGGCGGTTTGGTCAGCCCCAGCATTTT.

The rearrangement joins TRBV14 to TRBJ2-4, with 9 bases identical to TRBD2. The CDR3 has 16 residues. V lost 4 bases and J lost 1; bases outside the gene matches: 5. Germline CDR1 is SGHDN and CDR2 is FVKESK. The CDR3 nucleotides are TGTGCCAGCAGCCTTTTAGCGGGAGTGGCCAAAAACATTCAGTACTTC. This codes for CASSLLAGVAKNIQYF.

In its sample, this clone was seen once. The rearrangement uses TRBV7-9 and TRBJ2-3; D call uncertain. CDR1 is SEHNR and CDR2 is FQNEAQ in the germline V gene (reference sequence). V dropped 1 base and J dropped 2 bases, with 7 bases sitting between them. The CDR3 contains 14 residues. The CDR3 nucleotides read TGTGCCAGCAGCTTAGAATACAACACAGATACGCAGTATTTT. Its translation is CASSLEYNTDTQYF.

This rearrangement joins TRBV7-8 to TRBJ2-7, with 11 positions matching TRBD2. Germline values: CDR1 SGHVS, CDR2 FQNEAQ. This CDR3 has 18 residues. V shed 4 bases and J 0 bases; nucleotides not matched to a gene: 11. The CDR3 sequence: CASSSRTSGPLSSYEQYF. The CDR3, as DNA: TGTGCCAGCAGCTCGCGGACTAGCGGGCCTCTTAGCTCCTACGAGCAGTACTTC.

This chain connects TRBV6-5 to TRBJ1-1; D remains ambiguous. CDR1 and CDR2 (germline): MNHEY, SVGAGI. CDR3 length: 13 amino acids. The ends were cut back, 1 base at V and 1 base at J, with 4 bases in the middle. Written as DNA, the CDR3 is TGTGCCAGCAGTTACTTAGAGAACACTGAAGCTTTCTTT. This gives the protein CASSYLENTEAFF.

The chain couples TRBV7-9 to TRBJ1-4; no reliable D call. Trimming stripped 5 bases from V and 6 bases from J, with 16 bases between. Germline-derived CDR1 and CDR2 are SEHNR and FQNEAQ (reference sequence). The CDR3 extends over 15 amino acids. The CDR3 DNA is TGTGCCAGCAGCCCTTTGGGCCTCGGGGATGAAAAACTGTTTTTT. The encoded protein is CASSPLGLGDEKLFF.

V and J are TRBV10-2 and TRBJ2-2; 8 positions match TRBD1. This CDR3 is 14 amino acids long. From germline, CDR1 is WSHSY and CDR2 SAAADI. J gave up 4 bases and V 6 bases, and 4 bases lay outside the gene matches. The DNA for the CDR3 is TGCGCCAGCAGCGGAACAGGGGGCACCGGGGAGCTGTTTTTT. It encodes CASSGTGGTGELFF.

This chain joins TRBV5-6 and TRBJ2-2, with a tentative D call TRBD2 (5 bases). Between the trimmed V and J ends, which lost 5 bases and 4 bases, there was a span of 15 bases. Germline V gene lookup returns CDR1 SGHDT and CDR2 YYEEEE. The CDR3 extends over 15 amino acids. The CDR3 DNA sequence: TGTGCCAGCAGGGTCCAAGGAGGCCCCACCGGGGAGCTGTTTTTT. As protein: CASRVQGGPTGELFF.

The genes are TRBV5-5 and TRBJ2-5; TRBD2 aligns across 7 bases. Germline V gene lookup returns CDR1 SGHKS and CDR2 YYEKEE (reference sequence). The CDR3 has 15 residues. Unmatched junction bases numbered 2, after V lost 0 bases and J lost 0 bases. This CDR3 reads CASSLVLADQETQYF. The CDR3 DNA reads TGTGCCAGCAGCTTGGTTCTAGCGGACCAAGAGACCCAGTACTTC.

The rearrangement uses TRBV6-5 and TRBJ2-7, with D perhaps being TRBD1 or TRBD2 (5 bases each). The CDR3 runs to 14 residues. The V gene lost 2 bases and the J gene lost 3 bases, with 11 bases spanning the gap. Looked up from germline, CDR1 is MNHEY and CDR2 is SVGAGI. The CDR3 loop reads CASSYQGAGYEQYF. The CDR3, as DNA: TGTGCCAGCAGTTACCAGGGAGCCGGCTACGAGCAGTACTTC.